A single sample is the source of the 31 T cell receptor beta chains below, sequenced in a study of tissue-resident memory T cells in lung cancer. Findings and limits, study-wide: On average, roughly 20% of tissue-resident memory T cells per patient belonged to the top clonotype.

Each TCR sequencing library carried unique molecular identifiers. TCRdb re-called the reads through MiXCR, storing one row per CDR3 protein. This table holds roughly 370 distinct CDR3 sequences, 15% to 20% found once. Which antigens these TCRs recognize remains unknown. Sorting of CD8+ T cells was based on CD103 expression. The sequenced material came from CD103+ CD8+ T cells from lung tumor tissue. Receptor source: a human donor with treatment-naive lung cancer (subtype not recorded).

In this sample, this clonotype turned up a few times. The chain is built from TRBV12-3 or TRBV12-4 and TRBJ2-5; D unresolved. Trimming shortened V by 5 bases and J by 2 bases, and 12 bases separated the two germline ends. This CDR3 has 14 amino acids. The CDR3, as DNA: TGTGCCAGCAGTCTTACGGATGGTCAAGAGACCCAGTACTTC. This sequence encodes CASSLTDGQETQYF.

The chain employs TRBV7-9 and TRBJ1-5; D is possibly TRBD1 (6 bases). V gave up 4 bases and J gave up 6 bases, with 7 bases separating them. Germline V gene lookup returns CDR1 SEHNR and CDR2 FQNEAQ (reference sequence). The length of the CDR3 is 12 residues. CDR3 in amino acids: CASSWGAQPQHF. The CDR3 region has the DNA TGTGCCAGCAGCTGGGGGGCTCAGCCCCAGCATTTT.

V gene TRBV7-9 combines with J gene TRBJ2-3; D unclear. V gave up 5 bases and J gave up 2 bases, with 8 bases separating them. This CDR3 contains 13 residues. The V gene's germline CDR1 is SEHNR and CDR2 FQNEAQ (reference sequence). This CDR3 is CASSGWVTDTQYF. In nucleotides, the CDR3 is TGTGCCAGCAGCGGTTGGGTCACAGATACGCAGTATTTT.

The sample holds a few counts of this clonotype. V is TRBV29-1 and J is TRBJ1-1, with a tentative D call TRBD1 (5 bases). The V gene's germline CDR1 is SQVTM and CDR2 ANQGSEA. The CDR3 has 12 amino acids. V shed 4 bases and J shed 1 base, with 7 bases lying between them. The CDR3 spells CSVVTENTEAFF. In DNA form, the CDR3 reads TGCAGCGTTGTGACAGAGAACACTGAAGCTTTCTTT.

On this clonotype itself: It may be a read error: a sequence one base away is much more abundant. The chain recombines TRBV27 with TRBJ2-3, with 11 bases identical to TRBD2. CDR1 is MNHEY and CDR2 is SMNVEV in the germline V gene (reference sequence). The CDR3 is 21 residues long. The CDR3 protein is CASSLYAVSSVASGGTDTQCF. The DNA of the CDR3 is TGTGCCAGCAGTTTATATGCCGTAAGTTCAGTAGCTAGCGGGGGGACAGATACGCAGTGTTTT.

This chain joins TRBV3-1 and TRBJ2-7; possible D gene TRBD2, 5 bases. This CDR3 spans 13 amino acids. Per the germline V gene, CDR1 is LGHDT and CDR2 is YNNKEL (reference sequence). Trimming pared 3 bases from V and 4 bases from J, leaving 10 bases between. The CDR3 coding sequence is TGTGCCAGCAGCCAGGTTGGGAGATACGAGCAGTACTTC. It specifies CASSQVGRYEQYF.

V gene TRBV29-1 combines with J gene TRBJ1-1; D is uncertain. This CDR3 region has 14 residues. The V gene's germline CDR1 is SQVTM and CDR2 ANQGSEA. Trimming stripped 1 base from V and 0 bases from J, with 9 bases between. In nucleotides, the CDR3 is TGCAGCGTTGAAGGTGTGTCAGTGAACACTGAAGCTTTCTTT. Protein product: CSVEGVSVNTEAFF. Drawing the rest from reference TRBV29-1 and TRBJ1-1, the complete variable domain is SAVISQKPSRDICQRGTSLTIQCQVDSQVTMMFWYRQQPGQSLTLIATANQGSEATYESGFVIDKFPISRPNLTFSTLTVSNMSPEDSSIYLCSVEGVSVNTEAFFGQGTRLTVV.

By proportion, this clonotype is large. The chain links TRBV5-1 to TRBJ1-1; tentatively, D is TRBD1 (5 bases). Germline V CDR1 and CDR2: SGHRS, YFSETQ. This CDR3 comprises 13 residues. Trimming left V 6 bases short and J 0 bases short, with 9 bases between. CDR3 in DNA: TGCGCCAGCAAGACGGACATGAACACTGAAGCTTTCTTT. This translates into CASKTDMNTEAFF. The variable domain in full, completed from reference TRBV5-1 and TRBJ1-1, reads KAGVTQTPRYLIKTRGQQVTLSCSPISGHRSVSWYQQTPGQGLQFLFEYFSETQRNKGNFPGRFSGRQFSNSRSEMNVSTLELGDSALYLCASKTDMNTEAFFGQGTRLTVV.

This clonotype occurred a few times. V gene TRBV27 combines with J gene TRBJ2-5, with 10 bases fitting TRBD2. CDR1 and CDR2 (germline): MNHEY, SMNVEV (reference sequence). The junction had 8 bases not matched to a gene; V was cut back by 4 bases and J by 0 bases. This CDR3 spans 17 amino acids. The DNA of the CDR3 is TGTGCCAGCAGTTCACTAGCGGGGACCTTGTACCAAGAGACCCAGTACTTC. As protein: CASSSLAGTLYQETQYF.

This clonotype has only a few counts. With a far larger clone one base away, a read error is the likely cause. The chain joins TRBV2 to TRBJ2-1; no definite D call. V lost 1 base and J lost 10, with 14 bases in between. The CDR3 has 14 residues. Germline CDR1 is SNHLY and CDR2 is FYNNEI. Written as DNA, the CDR3 is TGTGCCAGCAGTGAAGAGGGATACGCCTACGAGCAGTTCTTC. Translated, it gives CASSEEGYAYEQFF.

By frequency in the sample, this clonotype is medium-sized (0.01 to 0.1%). The rearrangement uses TRBV7-6 and TRBJ2-5; the D call may be TRBD1 or TRBD2 (5 bases each). Germline loops: CDR1 SGHVS, CDR2 FNYEAQ. V was cut by 3 bases and J by 5 bases, with 10 bases left in between. This CDR3 is 13 amino acids long. The CDR3 here is CASSLGVWETQYF. The CDR3 DNA is TGTGCCAGCAGCTTGGGGGTTTGGGAGACCCAGTACTTC.

The J gene is TRBJ2-1, the V gene TRBV27; 12 bases agree with TRBD2. The germline V gene has CDR1 MNHEY and CDR2 SMNVEV (reference sequence). This CDR3 spans 16 amino acids. J lost 7 bases, V lost 7 bases, and 11 bases had no gene match. The CDR3 protein is CASNSLAGGMRNEQFF. The CDR3 DNA sequence: TGTGCCAGCAATTCACTAGCGGGGGGAATGAGGAATGAGCAGTTCTTC.

This clonotype is medium-sized (0.01 to 0.1%) within its sample. V usage is TRBV27 and J usage is TRBJ2-5; 7 bases align to TRBD2. V shed 5 bases, J shed 3 bases, and the junction held 12 bases outside the gene matches. This CDR3 has 16 residues. CDR1 and CDR2 (germline): MNHEY, SMNVEV (reference sequence). The CDR3 here is CASSLKPGLPEETQYF. The CDR3 DNA reads as TGTGCCAGCAGTCTAAAACCGGGACTACCTGAAGAGACCCAGTACTTC.

This clonotype is labeled as large. The chain employs TRBV2 and TRBJ2-7; D gene unclear. Trimming stripped 7 bases from V and 1 base from J, with 11 bases between. Germline V gives CDR1 SNHLY, CDR2 FYNNEI. This CDR3 contains 13 residues. DNA of the CDR3: TGTGCCAGCACCGTGGCTGATTCCTACGAGCAGTACTTC. It is translated as CASTVADSYEQYF.

This rearrangement joins TRBV15 to TRBJ2-2; 7 positions match TRBD1. Looked up from germline, CDR1 is LNHNV and CDR2 is YYDKDF (reference sequence). V shed 0 bases, J shed 7 bases, and the junction held 11 bases outside the gene matches. CDR3 length: 17 residues. CDR3 sequence: CATSRDRVGQANGELFF. CDR3 nucleotides: TGTGCCACCAGCAGAGATCGGGTTGGACAGGCGAACGGGGAGCTGTTTTTT.

The chain has TRBV4-2 and TRBJ2-5, with TRBD1 matching 12 bases. V gave up 4 bases and J gave up 5 bases; unmatched junction bases: 8. This CDR3 spans 16 amino acids. Germline CDR1 LGHNA, CDR2 YNFKEQ. CDR3 loop: CASSPSGTGGEETQYF. Here the CDR3 DNA reads TGTGCCAGCAGCCCCTCCGGGACAGGGGGCGAGGAGACCCAGTACTTC.

V and J are TRBV30 and TRBJ2-7, with a possible D match to TRBD2 (6 bases). V shed 3 bases and J shed 5 bases, with 20 bases lying between them. The CDR3 has 15 amino acids. In germline, CDR1 is GTSNPN, CDR2 SVGIG (reference sequence). For the CDR3, the DNA is TGTGCCTGGAGCCCCGGGGGACCGTACCGAAACGAGCAGTACTTC. Its translation: CAWSPGGPYRNEQYF. The whole variable domain, remainder taken from reference TRBV30 and TRBJ2-7, is SQTIHQWPATLVQPVGSPLSLECTVEGTSNPNLYWYRQAAGRGLQLLFYSVGIGQISSEVPQNLSASRPQDRQFILSSKKLLLSDSGFYLCAWSPGGPYRNEQYFGPGTRLTVT.

Remarks on this clonotype: A junction boundary mismatches the germline segment, possibly from a read error. The gene calls are TRBV4-2 and TRBJ1-4; TRBD1 aligns across 9 bases. This CDR3 contains 18 residues. Germline CDR1 and CDR2: LGHNA and YNFKEQ. The chain's CDR3 is CANSQDPGGTGLLKKLFF. CDR3 DNA sequence: TGTGCCAACAGCCAAGACCCAGGGGGGACAGGGCTTTTGAAAAAACTGTTTTTT.

This clonotype has only a few counts. The rearrangement links TRBV6-6 to TRBJ2-2; D is uncertain. This CDR3 comprises 16 residues. The V gene's germline CDR1 is MNHNY and CDR2 SVGAGI (reference sequence). V lost 0 bases and J lost 2, with 10 bases in between. CDR3 in amino acids: CASSYSRSINTGELFF. CDR3 DNA sequence: TGTGCCAGCAGTTACTCGAGGTCAATTAACACCGGGGAGCTGTTTTTT.

This clonotype is termed large (0.1 to 1%). The chain employs TRBV4-1 and TRBJ2-1; 7 nucleotides match TRBD1. V trimming: 0 bases; J trimming: 4 bases; junction bases outside the gene matches: 9. The CDR3 is made up of 17 amino acids. The germline V gene has CDR1 MGHRA and CDR2 YSYEKL. CDR3 protein: CASSQEADQGVYNEQFF. CDR3 sequence (DNA): TGCGCCAGCAGCCAAGAAGCCGACCAGGGGGTATACAATGAGCAGTTCTTC.

The chain has TRBV27 and TRBJ1-1, with D hard to call. V was cut by 0 bases and J by 9 bases, with 17 bases left in between. Per germline, CDR1 MNHEY and CDR2 SMNVEV (reference sequence). This CDR3 has 15 residues. The CDR3 nucleotides are TGTGCCAGCAGTTTATCAAGGAGCCAGTCCTCTAAAGCTTTCTTT. Its protein is CASSLSRSQSSKAFF.

By sample share, this clonotype is large. The J gene is TRBJ1-3, the V gene TRBV10-3; D uncertain. The germline gives CDR1 ENHRY, CDR2 SYGVKD. The V end lost 3 bases, the J end lost 2 bases, and 8 bases lay between the germline ends. The CDR3 contains 14 residues. CDR3 in DNA: TGTGCCATCAGTGATGTAGATACTGGAAACACCATATATTTT. Translation: CAISDVDTGNTIYF.

By share, this clonotype ranks as large. The genes are TRBV28 and TRBJ2-3; 8 bases fit TRBD1. The CDR3 runs to 17 residues. The germline V gene encodes CDR1 MDHEN and CDR2 SYDVKM. J gave up 5 bases and V 3 bases, and 13 bases lay outside the gene matches. The CDR3 coding sequence is TGTGCCAGCAGTTTTGCAGGACAGGGCCGAATGGGAGATACGCAGTATTTT. Translation: CASSFAGQGRMGDTQYF.

This clonotype has just a few counts. The V and J genes are TRBV28 and TRBJ2-7, with D possibly matching TRBD1 (5 bases). Germline V CDR1 and CDR2: MDHEN, SYDVKM. V lost 7 bases to trimming and J lost 2 bases, with 18 bases between them. This CDR3 is 15 amino acids long. The CDR3 protein is CASKSRAGSPYEQYF. In DNA form, the CDR3 reads TGTGCCAGCAAGAGCAGGGCCGGCAGTCCCTACGAGCAGTACTTC.

This clonotype is categorized as medium-sized. The J gene is TRBJ2-5, the V gene TRBV7-9; 10 nucleotides line up with TRBD2. V lost 4 bases to trimming and J lost 5 bases; unmatched junction nucleotides: 7. Per the germline V gene, CDR1 is SEHNR and CDR2 is FQNEAQ (reference sequence). The CDR3 loop spans 15 amino acids. The CDR3 nucleotides are TGTGCCAGCAGCTCCCCGGGACTAGCGTCGGAGACCCAGTACTTC. Protein sequence: CASSSPGLASETQYF.

By proportion, this clonotype is medium-sized. The CDR3 sequence: CASSGRDRGYEQYF. CDR3 nucleotide sequence: TGTGCCAGCTCAGGCCGGGACAGGGGTTACGAGCAGTACTTC. The chain recombines TRBV18 with TRBJ2-7; 10 bases are a match to TRBD1. Germline CDR1 KGHSH, CDR2 LQKENI. CDR3 length: 14 residues. V shed 5 bases, J shed 4 bases, and the junction held 5 bases outside the gene matches. Full variable domain (missing parts from reference TRBV18 and TRBJ2-7): NAGVMQNPRHLVRRRGQEARLRCSPMKGHSHVYWYRQLPEEGLKFMVYLQKENIIDESGMPKERFSAEFPKEGPSILRIQQVVRGDSAAYFCASSGRDRGYEQYFGPGTRLTVT.

This clonotype was seen a few times. Only one base separates this from a far larger clonotype, so it likely reflects a read error. The CDR3 sequence is CASSFPSREETQFF. Written as DNA, the CDR3 is TGTGCCAGCAGTTTTCCGTCGCGGGAGGAGACCCAGTTCTTC. The chain links TRBV12-3 or TRBV12-4 to TRBJ2-1; TRBD2 matches at 8 bases. This CDR3 region has 14 residues. With 3 bases clipped from V and 13 bases from J, the junction kept 11 bases outside the gene matches.

By share of the sample, this clonotype is large (0.1 to 1%). The rearrangement links TRBV30 to TRBJ1-1; weak D call: TRBD1 (5 bases). Germline V gene data show CDR1 as GTSNPN and CDR2 as SVGIG (reference sequence). V was pared by 1 base and J by 2 bases, with 11 bases between. The CDR3 has 14 residues. The CDR3, as DNA: TGTGCCTGGAGTGGTGACAGCAGTAACACTGAAGCTTTCTTT. Its protein product is CAWSGDSSNTEAFF.

This clonotype is classed as large. The junction departs from germline at one end; a sequencing error may be responsible. The V gene is TRBV7-7, the J gene TRBJ2-5; TRBD2 matches at 9 bases. Germline V CDR1 and CDR2: SSHAT, FNYEAQ (reference sequence). The CDR3 runs 17 residues. CDR3 in amino acids: CASSPSGVAGDVETQYF. The DNA for the CDR3 is TGTGCTAGCAGCCCCAGTGGAGTAGCGGGAGACGTGGAGACCCAGTACTTC.

The chain carries TRBV3-1 and TRBJ2-5; 7 bases map to TRBD2. The CDR3 is 15 amino acids. V shed 0 bases and J 5 bases; nucleotides not matched to a gene: 6. Germline CDR1 LGHDT, CDR2 YNNKEL (reference sequence). The CDR3 loop reads CASSQEGREGETQYF. The DNA for the CDR3 is TGTGCCAGCAGCCAAGAAGGCAGGGAGGGGGAGACCCAGTACTTC.

The rearrangement links TRBV4-2 to TRBJ2-7, with D possibly being TRBD1 or TRBD2 (5 bases each). This CDR3 is 16 amino acids long. Between the trimmed V and J ends, which lost 0 bases and 5 bases, there was a span of 17 bases. Germline assignment: CDR1 LGHNA and CDR2 YNFKEQ. The CDR3 spells CASSQDPHGARNEQYF. The CDR3 DNA reads TGTGCCAGCAGCCAAGATCCGCACGGGGCCAGGAACGAGCAGTACTTC.